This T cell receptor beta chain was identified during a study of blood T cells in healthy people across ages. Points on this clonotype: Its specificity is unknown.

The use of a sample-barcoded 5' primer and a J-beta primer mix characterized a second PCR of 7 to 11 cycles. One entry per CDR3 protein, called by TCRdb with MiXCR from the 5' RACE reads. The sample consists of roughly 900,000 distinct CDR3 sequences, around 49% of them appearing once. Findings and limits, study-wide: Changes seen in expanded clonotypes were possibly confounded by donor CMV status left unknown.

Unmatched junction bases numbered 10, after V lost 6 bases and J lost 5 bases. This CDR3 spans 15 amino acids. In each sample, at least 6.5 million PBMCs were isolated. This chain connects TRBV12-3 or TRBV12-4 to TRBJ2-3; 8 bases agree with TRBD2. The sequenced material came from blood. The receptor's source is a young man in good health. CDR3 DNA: TGTGCCAGCAGCGATACGGGGCTAGCGGGAGATACGCAGTATTTT. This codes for CASSDTGLAGDTQYF.